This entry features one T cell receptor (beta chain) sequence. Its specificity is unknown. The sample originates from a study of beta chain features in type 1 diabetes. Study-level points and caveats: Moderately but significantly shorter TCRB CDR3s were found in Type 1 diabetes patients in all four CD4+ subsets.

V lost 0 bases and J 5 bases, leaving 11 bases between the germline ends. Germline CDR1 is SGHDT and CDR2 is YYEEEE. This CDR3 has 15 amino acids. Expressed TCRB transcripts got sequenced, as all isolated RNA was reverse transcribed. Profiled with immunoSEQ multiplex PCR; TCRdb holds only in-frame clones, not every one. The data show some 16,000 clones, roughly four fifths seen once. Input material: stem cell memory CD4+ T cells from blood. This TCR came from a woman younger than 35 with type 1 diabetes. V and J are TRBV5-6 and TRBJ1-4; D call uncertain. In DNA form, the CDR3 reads TGTGCCAGCAGCTTGGGTTCGGGGAGCAATGAAAAACTGTTTTTT. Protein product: CASSLGSGSNEKLFF.